The 5 T cell receptor beta chains presented below share a single source sample, sequenced in a study of cytomegalovirus exposure and HLA in healthy donors. Amplification used 60 Vbeta primers and 13 Jbeta primers. TCRdb's table, derived via immunoSEQ multiplex PCR, lists solely in-frame clones and lacks some. The table includes 120,000 to 150,000 clones, 70% to 85% detected once. Sequencing input: PBMCs. The receptors stem from a male donor in good health and CMV-seronegative.

V is TRBV5-4 and J is TRBJ2-3, with D unresolved. CDR3 size: 16 residues. Trimming cost V 0 bases and J 0 bases, with 11 bases left between them. Germline-derived CDR1 and CDR2 are SGHNT and YYREEE (reference sequence). The chain's CDR3 is CASSLAAEASTDTQYF. CDR3 nucleotides: TGTGCCAGCAGCTTGGCTGCGGAAGCTAGCACAGATACGCAGTATTTT.

This rearrangement joins TRBV14 to TRBJ1-2; no clear D gene. CDR3 size: 14 residues. CDR1 is SGHDN and CDR2 is FVKESK in the germline V gene. V gave up 1 base and J gave up 4 bases, with 10 bases separating them. The CDR3 region has the DNA TGTGCCAGCAGCCAAGTACCCGGGGTCTATGGCTACACCTTC. Its protein is CASSQVPGVYGYTF.

The sample holds one count of this clone. V is TRBV7-6 and J is TRBJ2-2; tentatively, D is TRBD2 (5 bases). This CDR3 comprises 15 residues. The germline V gene encodes CDR1 SGHVS and CDR2 FNYEAQ. V was trimmed by 3 bases and J by 4 bases, leaving 12 bases between them. In DNA, the CDR3 is TGTGCCAGCAGCTTCGGTGGGAGCGGCACCGGGGAGCTGTTTTTT. This encodes CASSFGGSGTGELFF.

V and J are TRBV19 and TRBJ1-2; D may be TRBD1 (5 bases). Germline V gene data show CDR1 as LNHDA and CDR2 as SQIVND (reference sequence). The CDR3 length is 12 residues. Trimming cost V 5 bases and J 7 bases, with 11 bases left between them. The CDR3 loop reads CASSFDSTGYTF. The CDR3 nucleotides are TGTGCCAGTAGTTTCGACAGTACTGGCTACACCTTC.

This clone was seen once. The chain recombines TRBV10-3 with TRBJ2-1, with D tentatively TRBD2 (7 bases). The V end lost 4 bases, the J end lost 7 bases, and 23 bases lay between the germline ends. CDR1 and CDR2 from the germline V gene are ENHRY and SYGVKD. CDR3 length: 17 residues. The CDR3 DNA reads as TGTGCCATCAGTGGTCGGGCGGCGGGGGCGGGGTCAAATGAGCAGTTCTTC. This encodes CAISGRAAGAGSNEQFF.